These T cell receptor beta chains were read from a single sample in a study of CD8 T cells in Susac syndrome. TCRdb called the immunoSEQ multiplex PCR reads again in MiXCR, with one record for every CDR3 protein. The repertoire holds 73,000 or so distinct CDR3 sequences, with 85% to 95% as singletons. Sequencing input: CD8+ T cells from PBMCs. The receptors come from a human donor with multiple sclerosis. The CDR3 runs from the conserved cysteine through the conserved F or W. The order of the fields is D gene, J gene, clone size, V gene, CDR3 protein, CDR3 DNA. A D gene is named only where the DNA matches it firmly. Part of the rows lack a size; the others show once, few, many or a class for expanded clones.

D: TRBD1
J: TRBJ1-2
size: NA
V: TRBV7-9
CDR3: CASSLGGTAYGYTF
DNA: TGTGCCAGCAGCTTAGGGGGGACAGCCTATGGCTACACCTTC

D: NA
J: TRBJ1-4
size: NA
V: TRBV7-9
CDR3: CASSLPDEKLFF
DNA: TGTGCCAGCAGCTTACCTGATGAAAAACTGTTTTTT

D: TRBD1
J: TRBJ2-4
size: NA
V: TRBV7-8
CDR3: CASSLEGTVGNIQYF
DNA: TGTGCCAGCAGCTTAGAAGGGACAGTGGGAAACATTCAGTACTTC

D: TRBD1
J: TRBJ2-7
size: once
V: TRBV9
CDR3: CASSAGTGGEQYF
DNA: TGTGCCAGCAGCGCCGGGACAGGGGGCGAGCAGTACTTC

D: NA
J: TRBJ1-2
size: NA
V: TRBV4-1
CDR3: CASSQVHRTPDGYTF
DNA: TGCGCCAGCAGCCAAGTCCACAGGACCCCGGATGGCTACACCTTC

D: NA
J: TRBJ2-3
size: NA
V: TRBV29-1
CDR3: CSVATDPTDTQYF
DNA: TGCAGCGTTGCCACGGACCCCACAGATACGCAGTATTTT

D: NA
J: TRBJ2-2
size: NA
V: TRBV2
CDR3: CARTGNPLHHSNTGELFF
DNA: TGTGCCAGGACAGGTAACCCTCTACATCACTCGAACACCGGGGAGCTGTTTTTT

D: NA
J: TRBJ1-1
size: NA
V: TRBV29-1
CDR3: CSVSGLAEAFF
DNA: TGCAGCGTCTCGGGCTTGGCTGAAGCTTTCTTT

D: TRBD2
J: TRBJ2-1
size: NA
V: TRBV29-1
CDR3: CSVVGGNEQFF
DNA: TGCAGCGTTGTGGGAGGGAATGAGCAGTTCTTC

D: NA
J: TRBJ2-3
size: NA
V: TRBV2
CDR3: CASSSSTDTQYF
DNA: TGTGCCAGCAGTTCAAGCACAGATACGCAGTATTTT

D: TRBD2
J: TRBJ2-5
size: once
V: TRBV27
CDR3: CASIPTGGTEETQYF
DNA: TGTGCCAGCATTCCAACCGGGGGGACCGAAGAGACCCAGTACTTC

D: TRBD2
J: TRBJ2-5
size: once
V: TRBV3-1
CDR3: CASSPGLAGDGETQYF
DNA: TGTGCCAGCAGCCCAGGGCTAGCGGGAGATGGAGAGACCCAGTACTTC

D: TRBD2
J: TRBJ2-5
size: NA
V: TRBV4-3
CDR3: CASSQGLATPETQYF
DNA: TGCGCCAGCAGCCAGGGACTAGCGACGCCAGAGACCCAGTACTTC

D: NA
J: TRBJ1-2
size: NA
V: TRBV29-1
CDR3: CSATPGSGYTF
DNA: TGCAGCGCCACCCCGGGAAGTGGCTACACCTTC

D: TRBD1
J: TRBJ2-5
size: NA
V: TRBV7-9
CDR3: CASSPWDRQGETQYF
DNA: TGTGCCAGCAGCCCGTGGGACAGGCAAGGGGAGACCCAGTACTTC

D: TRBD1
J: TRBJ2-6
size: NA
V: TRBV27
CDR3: CASSLVGTEFLSGANVLTF
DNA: TGTGCCAGCAGTTTAGTGGGGACAGAATTCCTGTCTGGGGCCAACGTCCTGACTTTC

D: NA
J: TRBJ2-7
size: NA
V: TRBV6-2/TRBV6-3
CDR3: CASRVNYYEQYF
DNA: TGTGCCAGCAGGGTAAACTACTACGAGCAGTACTTC

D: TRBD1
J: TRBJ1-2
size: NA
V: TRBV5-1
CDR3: CASSLWGGGQGNYGYTF
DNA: TGCGCCAGCAGCTTATGGGGCGGAGGACAGGGGAACTATGGCTACACCTTC

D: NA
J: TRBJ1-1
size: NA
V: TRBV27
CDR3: CASSLGGSTEAFF
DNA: TGTGCCAGCAGTTTAGGGGGCAGCACTGAAGCTTTCTTT

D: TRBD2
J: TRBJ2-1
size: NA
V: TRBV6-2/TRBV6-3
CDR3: CASSSQTSGGTRSYNEQFF
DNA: TGTGCCAGCAGTTCCCAGACTAGCGGGGGAACCAGGTCCTACAATGAGCAGTTCTTC

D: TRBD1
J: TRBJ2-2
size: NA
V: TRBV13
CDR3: CASSSPVDRGRTGELFF
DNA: TGTGCCAGCAGCTCTCCGGTCGACAGGGGGCGGACCGGGGAGCTGTTTTTT

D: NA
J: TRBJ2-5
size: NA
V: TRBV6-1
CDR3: CAPRAGQETQYF
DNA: TGTGCCCCCCGGGCAGGGCAAGAGACCCAGTACTTC

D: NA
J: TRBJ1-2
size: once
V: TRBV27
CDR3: CASSYGGSNYGYTF
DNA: TGTGCCAGCAGTTACGGGGGCTCAAACTATGGCTACACCTTC

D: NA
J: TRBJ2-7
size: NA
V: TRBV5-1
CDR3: CASSFVRGYEQYF
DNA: TGCGCCAGCAGCTTTGTTAGGGGCTACGAGCAGTACTTC

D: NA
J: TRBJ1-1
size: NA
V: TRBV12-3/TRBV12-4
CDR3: CASSLGERGEAFF
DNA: TGTGCCAGCAGTTTGGGGGAACGGGGTGAAGCTTTCTTT

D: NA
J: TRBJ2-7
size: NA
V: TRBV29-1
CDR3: CSVGSAHTYEQYF
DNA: TGCAGCGTTGGGTCCGCCCATACCTACGAGCAGTACTTC

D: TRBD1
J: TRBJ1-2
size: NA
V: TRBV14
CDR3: CASSQSLQGTYGYTF
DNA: TGTGCCAGCAGCCAAAGTTTACAGGGGACCTATGGCTACACCTTC